The clone carrying this T cell receptor beta chain came up many times. The antigen is not known. These data are taken from a study of metastatic and nonmetastatic thyroid tumors. Study-wide findings and caveats: Reported TCR beta diversity, measured in blood and tumor, was significantly higher for malignant thyroid tumors than for benign nodules.

In the original workflow: Researchers built a distant-metastasis classifier for papillary thyroid cancer that drew on CDR3 differences across clinicopathological groups. MiXCR was used by TCRdb to re-call the PCR reads. It is TCRdb's table, rather than the study itself, that gives the V and J calls and clone size. The sample lists around 13,000 clones, 12% seen once, with roughly 33% in the top ten. Patients underwent thyroid surgery, and none had received any treatment before it. The sequenced material came from blood. The clonotype originates from a female donor with papillary thyroid cancer or a benign thyroid nodule (not recorded which). Some clones in this sample may be carry-over from other donors' samples.

CDR3 protein: CASGIPATGQGINSPLHF. The CDR3 nucleotides are TGTGCCAGCGGAATCCCGGCCACTGGACAGGGGATAAATTCACCCCTCCACTTT. V and J are TRBV2 and TRBJ1-6; 9 nucleotides align to TRBD1. The CDR3 sequence is 18 residues long. CDR1 and CDR2 from the germline V gene are SNHLY and FYNNEI. J gave up 7 bases and V 8 bases, and 18 bases lay outside the gene matches. The full variable domain, rest sourced from reference TRBV2 and TRBJ1-6, is EPEVTQTPSHQVTQMGQEVILRCVPISNHLYFYWYRQILGQKVEFLVSFYNNEISEKSEIFDDQFSVERPDGSNFTLKIRSTKLEDSAMYFCASGIPATGQGINSPLHFGNGTRLTVT.